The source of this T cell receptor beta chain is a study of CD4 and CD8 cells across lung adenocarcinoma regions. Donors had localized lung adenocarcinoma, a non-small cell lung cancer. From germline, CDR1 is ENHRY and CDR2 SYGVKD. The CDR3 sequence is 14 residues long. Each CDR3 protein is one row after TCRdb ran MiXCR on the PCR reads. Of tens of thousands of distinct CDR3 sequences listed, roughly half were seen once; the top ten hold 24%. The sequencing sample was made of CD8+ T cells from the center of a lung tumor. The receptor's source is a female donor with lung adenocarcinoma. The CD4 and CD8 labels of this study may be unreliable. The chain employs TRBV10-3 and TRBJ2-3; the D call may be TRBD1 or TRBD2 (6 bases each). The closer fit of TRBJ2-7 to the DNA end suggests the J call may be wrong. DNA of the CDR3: TGTGCGGGCGACGGGGGCGGTGACGCAGATACGCAGTACTTC. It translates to CAGDGGGDADTQYF.